A selection of T cell receptor beta chains follows, all from one sample in a study of beta chain features in type 1 diabetes. Using immunoSEQ multiplex PCR, the repertoire was profiled, and TCRdb retains in-frame clones only, with some absent. The table lists approximately 300,000 clones, around 10% of them singletons, with around 0.015% in the top ten. The sample consisted of naive CD4+ T cells from blood. The receptors shown here come from a woman in her twenties or thirties in good health. Each CDR3 is given with its conserved first and last residue. The D gene is left open where the match is weak. Part of the rows lack a size; the others show once, few, many or a class for expanded clones.

V gene: TRBV15; J gene: TRBJ2-5; clone size: few; D gene: TRBD1; CDR3 DNA: TGTGCCACCAGCACTCGGACAGGGGGCGAGACCCAGTACTTC; CDR3 protein: CATSTRTGGETQYF
V gene: TRBV7-8; J gene: TRBJ2-7; clone size: NA; D gene: TRBD1; CDR3 DNA: TGTGCCAGCAGCTTGGACAGGGGGTACGAGCAGTACTTC; CDR3 protein: CASSLDRGYEQYF
V gene: TRBV7-8; J gene: TRBJ2-7; clone size: NA; D gene: TRBD1; CDR3 DNA: TGTGCCAGCAGCTGGGGACAGGGACCATACGAGCAGTACTTC; CDR3 protein: CASSWGQGPYEQYF
V gene: TRBV30; J gene: TRBJ2-7; clone size: few; D gene: TRBD2; CDR3 DNA: TGTGCCTGGAGATTAGCGGGAGGCAACTCCTACGAGCAGTACTTC; CDR3 protein: CAWRLAGGNSYEQYF
V gene: TRBV30; J gene: TRBJ2-7; clone size: few; D gene: TRBD1; CDR3 DNA: TGTGCCTGGAGTGAAGGGACAGGGGGCAACGAGCAGTACTTC; CDR3 protein: CAWSEGTGGNEQYF
V gene: TRBV25-1; J gene: TRBJ2-1; clone size: NA; D gene: TRBD2; CDR3 DNA: TGTGCCAGCAGTGATCGAGTAGCGGGAGCCTACAATGAGCAGTTCTTC; CDR3 protein: CASSDRVAGAYNEQFF
V gene: TRBV18; J gene: TRBJ2-4; clone size: NA; D gene: TRBD2; CDR3 DNA: TGTGCCAGCTCACTAGTCCGGGAGGGTTCGAACATTCAGTACTTC; CDR3 protein: CASSLVREGSNIQYF
V gene: TRBV27; J gene: TRBJ1-2; clone size: NA; D gene: NA; CDR3 DNA: TGTGCCAGCAGTTCGGCCCAACGGACTTATGGCTACACCTTC; CDR3 protein: CASSSAQRTYGYTF
V gene: TRBV7-9; J gene: TRBJ1-2; clone size: NA; D gene: TRBD1; CDR3 DNA: TGTGCCAGCTACCGGACAGGGGGCGCGGACTATGGCTACACCTTC; CDR3 protein: CASYRTGGADYGYTF
V gene: TRBV7-7; J gene: TRBJ1-4; clone size: NA; D gene: NA; CDR3 DNA: TGTGCTAGCAGCTTACTGGAGGGCGAAAAACTGTTTTTT; CDR3 protein: CASSLLEGEKLFF
V gene: TRBV7-3; J gene: TRBJ2-2; clone size: few; D gene: TRBD2; CDR3 DNA: TGTGCCAGCAGTTGGACTAGCGGGACCGGGGAGCTGTTTTTT; CDR3 protein: CASSWTSGTGELFF
V gene: TRBV15; J gene: TRBJ2-1; clone size: few; D gene: TRBD2; CDR3 DNA: TGTGCCACCAGGACTAGCGGGAGGAAAAATGAGCAGTTCTTC; CDR3 protein: CATRTSGRKNEQFF